Listed here are 20 T cell receptor beta chains from one sample, sequenced in a study of molecular identifiers for immune sequencing clone quantification. From the PCR reads, TCRdb called clonotypes with MiXCR, one entry per CDR3 protein. The table lists approximately 500,000 distinct CDR3 sequences, roughly a fifth of them singletons. Sample: naive CD8+ T cells from blood, with Jurkat cell RNA spiked in. The subset here: FACS-sorted CD8+CD4-CCR7+CD45RA+ naive T cells. The receptors derive from a human donor in good health. Some libraries in this study had Jurkat cell RNA spiked in.

The chain combines TRBV20-1 with TRBJ2-2; possible D gene TRBD2, 6 bases. The CDR3 covers 13 residues. V dropped 3 bases and J dropped 7 bases, with 12 bases sitting between them. Germline assignment: CDR1 DFQATT and CDR2 SNEGSKA (reference sequence). CDR3 sequence reads: CSASGRWGGELFF. In DNA, the CDR3 is TGCAGTGCTAGCGGGAGATGGGGCGGGGAGCTGTTTTTT.

This clonotype was detected only a few times. V usage is TRBV12-3 or TRBV12-4 and J usage is TRBJ2-7, with 7 bases fitting TRBD2. V lost 5 bases to trimming and J lost 5 bases; unmatched junction nucleotides: 3. The CDR3 totals 12 residues. DNA of the CDR3: TGTGCCAGCAGTACAACTAGCGACGAGCAGTACTTC. This gives the protein CASSTTSDEQYF.

This clonotype was observed at least ten times. The rearrangement joins TRBV30 to TRBJ2-2; D ambiguous. V was clipped by 2 bases and J by 4 bases, with 2 bases between them. In germline, CDR1 is GTSNPN, CDR2 SVGIG (reference sequence). The CDR3 is 11 amino acids. The CDR3 region has the DNA TGTGCCTGGAGTATCACCGGGGAGCTGTTTTTT. It translates to CAWSITGELFF.

This clonotype was detected ten times or more. J is TRBJ2-1 and V is TRBV30, with a possible D match to TRBD1 (5 bases). The CDR3 covers 10 residues. CDR1 and CDR2 from the germline V gene are GTSNPN and SVGIG (reference sequence). Trimming removed 3 bases from V and 10 bases from J, with 7 bases in between. DNA for the CDR3: TGTGCCTGGAGAAGACAGGAGCAGTTCTTC. Translation: CAWRRQEQFF.

The rearrangement links TRBV9 to TRBJ2-3, with D maybe TRBD2 (5 bases). V gave up 0 bases and J gave up 1 base, with 9 bases separating them. Germline V gene sequence: CDR1 SGDLS, CDR2 YYNGEE. The CDR3 spans 15 residues. CDR3 loop: CASSVGVSGTDTQYF. The CDR3 bases are TGTGCCAGCAGCGTAGGTGTTAGCGGCACAGATACGCAGTATTTT.

This clonotype has more than one count but fewer than ten. The V call is TRBV29-1, the J call TRBJ1-2; 12 bases are a match to TRBD1. In germline, CDR1 is SQVTM, CDR2 ANQGSEA. The V segment lost 6 bases and the J segment 4 bases; nucleotides outside the gene matches: 9. The CDR3 consists of 15 residues. This CDR3 reads CSVGPGTGGAYGYTF. In nucleotides, the CDR3 is TGCAGCGTGGGCCCCGGGACAGGGGGCGCCTATGGCTACACCTTC.

On this clonotype: This may arise from a read error, as a much more abundant clone is one base away. The J gene is TRBJ2-7, the V gene TRBV7-9, with 7 bases fitting TRBD1. The length of the CDR3 is 15 residues. Looked up from germline, CDR1 is SEHNR and CDR2 is FQNEAQ (reference sequence). CDR3 sequence reads: CAGSPTGAGSYEQYF. The CDR3 DNA reads TGTGCCGGCAGCCCAACAGGGGCGGGCTCCTACGAGCAGTACTTC. The full variable domain, rest sourced from reference TRBV7-9 and TRBJ2-7, is DTGVSQNPRHKITKRGQNVTFRCDPISEHNRLYWYRQTLGQGPEFLTYFQNEAQLEKSRLLSDRFSAERPKGSFSTLEIQRTEQGDSAMYLCAGSPTGAGSYEQYFGPGTRLTVT.

The table lists this clonotype with many counts. This chain uses TRBV28 with TRBJ2-5; D remains ambiguous. Germline loops: CDR1 MDHEN, CDR2 SYDVKM. The CDR3 runs to 15 residues. The V and J ends lost 6 bases and 0 bases respectively, with 14 bases between them. Here the CDR3 reads CASRQTPGHQETQYF. CDR3 in DNA: TGTGCCAGCAGACAAACACCGGGCCACCAAGAGACCCAGTACTTC. The complete variable domain, with remaining parts taken from reference TRBV28 and TRBJ2-5, reads DVKVTQSSRYLVKRTGEKVFLECVQDMDHENMFWYRQDPGLGLRLIYFSYDVKMKEKGDIPEGYSVSREKKERFSLILESASTNQTSMYLCASRQTPGHQETQYFGPGTRLLVL.

This clonotype was detected many times. This chain links TRBV5-1 with TRBJ2-7, with a weak D call TRBD1 (6 bases). Trimming shortened V by 0 bases and J by 3 bases, and 19 bases separated the two germline ends. Per the germline V gene, CDR1 is SGHRS and CDR2 is YFSETQ. This CDR3 contains 17 residues. The CDR3 bases are TGCGCCAGCAGCTTGGGGAATCCGGGGACACCAAGCTACGAGCAGTACTTC. Its protein product is CASSLGNPGTPSYEQYF.

This clonotype has more than one count but fewer than ten. The chain recombines TRBV19 with TRBJ2-7; 8 nucleotides agree with TRBD2. V shed 3 bases and J 6 bases; nucleotides not matched to a gene: 4. The CDR3 loop spans 13 amino acids. Germline values: CDR1 LNHDA, CDR2 SQIVND (reference sequence). The CDR3 DNA sequence: TGTGCCAGTAGTATTACTAGCGGTTCCGAGCAGTACTTC. Protein product: CASSITSGSEQYF.

The chain uses TRBV9 and TRBJ2-1, with D maybe TRBD2 (7 bases). CDR3 length: 14 amino acids. Germline V CDR1 and CDR2: SGDLS, YYNGEE. The germline V and J ends were trimmed by 3 bases and 2 bases, with 9 bases remaining between them. CDR3 region: CASSGGGAYNEQFF. CDR3 DNA: TGTGCCAGCAGCGGGGGGGGCGCCTACAATGAGCAGTTCTTC. Supplemented by reference TRBV9 and TRBJ2-1, the full variable domain reads DSGVTQTPKHLITATGQRVTLRCSPRSGDLSVYWYQQSLDQGLQFLIQYYNGEERAKGNILERFSAQQFPDLHSELNLSSLELGDSALYFCASSGGGAYNEQFFGPGTRLTVL.

The sample holds a few counts of this clonotype. This chain uses TRBV2 with TRBJ1-1, with no clear D. The CDR3 contains 17 residues. V shed 2 bases and J shed 2 bases, with 18 bases lying between them. Germline CDR1 and CDR2: SNHLY and FYNNEI. The CDR3 loop is CASSEFFSGFENTEAFF. The CDR3 DNA reads as TGTGCCAGCAGTGAATTTTTTAGTGGGTTCGAAAACACTGAAGCTTTCTTT.

This chain links TRBV20-1 with TRBJ2-5; no definite D call. The germline gives CDR1 DFQATT, CDR2 SNEGSKA (reference sequence). V shed 1 base and J shed 7 bases, with 13 bases lying between them. The CDR3 is made up of 13 amino acids. CDR3 sequence: CSARGVALVTQYF. The CDR3 DNA is TGCAGTGCTAGAGGGGTCGCCCTAGTGACCCAGTACTTC.

This clonotype has a count of ten or more. The chain joins TRBV30 to TRBJ1-1; D might be TRBD1 (6 bases). Germline assignment: CDR1 GTSNPN and CDR2 SVGIG (reference sequence). The CDR3 has 14 residues. V lost 2 bases and J lost 0, with 10 bases in between. The CDR3 here is CAWSRRGMNTEAFF. The CDR3 nucleotides read TGTGCCTGGAGTCGCAGGGGAATGAACACTGAAGCTTTCTTT.

This clonotype was observed at least ten times. The chain combines TRBV27 with TRBJ2-7; weak D call: TRBD1 (5 bases). Germline V gives CDR1 MNHEY, CDR2 SMNVEV (reference sequence). V was shortened by 3 bases and J by 2 bases, with 8 bases between the two germline ends. The length of the CDR3 is 13 residues. DNA for the CDR3: TGTGCCAGCAGTTTCGGCAGGGCCTACGAGCAGTACTTC. Translating gives CASSFGRAYEQYF.

This clonotype was found a few times. The chain uses TRBV7-9 and TRBJ1-1, with D possibly matching TRBD1 (6 bases). Germline V lookup: CDR1 SEHNR, CDR2 FQNEAQ (reference sequence). The CDR3 runs to 14 residues. V lost 5 bases to trimming and J lost 5 bases, with 15 bases between them. The CDR3 coding sequence is TGTGCCAGCAGCCAAACCACAGGGAAGACTGAAGCTTTCTTT. This translates into CASSQTTGKTEAFF.

This clonotype was seen only a few times. The chain recombines TRBV12-3 or TRBV12-4 with TRBJ2-7; D might be TRBD2 (6 bases). V lost 5 bases to trimming and J lost 5 bases, with 10 bases between them. The CDR3 length is 12 residues. The CDR3 reads CASSIGGHEQYF. The CDR3, as DNA: TGTGCCAGCAGTATCGGGGGTCACGAGCAGTACTTC.

This clonotype occurred once. This may be a read error, as it is one base from a much larger clone. V and J are TRBV4-1 and TRBJ1-1; D is possibly TRBD1 (5 bases). This CDR3 region has 16 residues. With 0 bases removed from V and 0 bases from J, the gap between germline ends came to 11 bases. CDR1 is MGHRA and CDR2 is YSYEKL in the germline V gene. The CDR3 bases are TGCGCCAGCAGCCAAGACAGGGAACGGCTGAACACTGAAGCTTTCTTT. This gives the protein CASSQDRERLNTEAFF.

This clonotype showed up many times. This chain uses TRBV7-9 with TRBJ1-1, with TRBD1 identical over 7 bases. This CDR3 contains 15 residues. The V segment lost 0 bases and the J segment 5 bases; nucleotides outside the gene matches: 6. Germline assignment: CDR1 SEHNR and CDR2 FQNEAQ (reference sequence). The CDR3 nucleotides read TGTGCCAGCAGCTTAGCGTTGGGACAGTTAACTGAAGCTTTCTTT. Residues: CASSLALGQLTEAFF.

In its sample, this clonotype was seen many times. The chain combines TRBV11-2 with TRBJ1-1; no reliable D call. In germline, CDR1 is SGHAT, CDR2 FQNNGV. This CDR3 is 13 amino acids long. Between the trimmed V and J ends, which lost 0 bases and 1 base, there was a span of 3 bases. CDR3 in amino acids: CASSLDKNTEAFF. The CDR3 nucleotides are TGTGCCAGCAGCTTAGATAAGAACACTGAAGCTTTCTTT.